This T cell receptor beta chain was retrieved from a study of T-cell reconstitution after alpha-beta-depleted transplantation in children. V lost 4 bases, J lost 6 bases, and 22 bases lay in between. CDR1 is SGHRS, CDR2 YFSETQ, per germline. The CDR3 runs 17 residues. The TCRbeta library incorporated unique molecular identifiers. One entry per CDR3 protein, called by TCRdb with MiXCR from the PCR reads. The sample carries about 350,000 distinct CDR3 sequences, roughly 14% recorded once. This clonotype was counted only a few times. This receptor was taken from a human donor who donated a stem cell graft to a child with Fanconi anemia. The sequenced sample was PBMCs, obtained from the stem cell graft. This chain connects TRBV5-1 to TRBJ2-2; possible D gene TRBD1, 6 bases. The CDR3 DNA is TGCGCCAGCAGCCCGATTACAGGGTCTCTTTTGTCCGGGGAGCTGTTTTTT. Encoded protein: CASSPITGSLLSGELFF.